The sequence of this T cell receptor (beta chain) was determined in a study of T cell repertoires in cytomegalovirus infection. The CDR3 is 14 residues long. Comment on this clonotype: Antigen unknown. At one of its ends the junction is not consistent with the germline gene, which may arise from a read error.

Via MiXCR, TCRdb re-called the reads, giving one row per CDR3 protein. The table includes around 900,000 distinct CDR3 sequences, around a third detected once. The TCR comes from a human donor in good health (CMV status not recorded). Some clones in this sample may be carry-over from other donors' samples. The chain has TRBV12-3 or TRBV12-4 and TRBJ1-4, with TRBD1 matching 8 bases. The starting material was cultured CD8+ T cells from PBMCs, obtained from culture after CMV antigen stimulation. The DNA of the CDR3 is TGTGCCAGCACCAGGGGGCCCGTTAATGAAAAACAGTTTTTT. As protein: CASTRGPVNEKQFF.